This T cell receptor beta chain was obtained from a study of T cells in Graves' hyperthyroidism and ophthalmopathy. Study observations and caveats: Through a model of 13 V-J features, ophthalmopathy was separated from stable hyperthyroidism. Blood also held most thyroid clonotypes expanded beyond 0.001.

From RNA transcripts, TCR beta CDR3 regions were amplified. The HTBI primer set served for first-round RT-PCR of the TCR CDR3. A single record per CDR3 protein comes from TCRdb applying MiXCR to the multiplex PCR reads. The data hold 700,000 or so distinct CDR3 sequences, with about 16% observed a single time. The CDR3 consists of 17 residues. Germline assignment: CDR1 MDHEN and CDR2 SYDVKM. Of note for this clonotype: The antigen is not known. The junction does not match germline at one end; this may be a read error.

The TCR originated in a man aged 18 to 29 with Graves' hyperthyroidism. Sequencing was done on a sample of blood. V and J are TRBV28 and TRBJ2-4, with a possible D match to TRBD2 (5 bases). The CDR3 loop reads CASSPSRETLAKSIQYF. CDR3 DNA: TGTGCCAGCAGTCCCTCCCGGGAAACCCTAGCCAAAAGCATTCAGTACTTC.